This T cell receptor beta chain was recovered during a study of cytomegalovirus exposure and HLA in healthy donors. PCR primers comprised 60 Vbeta and 13 Jbeta primers. Profiling relied on immunoSEQ multiplex PCR, and the TCRdb table lists in-frame clones only, not all of them. The data contain roughly 130,000 clones, 75% to 85% of them seen just once; the ten biggest clones take up almost 3%. Study-wide points: A later analysis reportedly found fewer N-insertions in an Asian-associated ancestry cluster than the roughly 670-donor mean. It was assumed in the presence/absence analyses that sequencing depth was roughly uniform across donors. Later analysis showed most CMV-associated TCR beta chains appearing HLA-restricted. The likely explanation for a cluster of highly shared sequence variants was sequencing artifact.

This CDR3 is built from 14 residues. The germline V gene encodes CDR1 MNHNY and CDR2 SVGAGI (reference sequence). Losses at the gene ends were 4 bases for V and 9 bases for J; bases not matched to a gene: 7. Notes on this clone: Its antigen is currently unknown.

Sample: PBMCs. The chain has TRBV6-6 and TRBJ2-1; 9 nucleotides align to TRBD2. This TCR came from a woman aged 18-35 years in good health and CMV-seropositive. This CDR3 is CASSSLAGAGEQFF. CDR3 DNA sequence: TGTGCCAGCAGTTCCTTAGCGGGGGCAGGTGAGCAGTTCTTC.